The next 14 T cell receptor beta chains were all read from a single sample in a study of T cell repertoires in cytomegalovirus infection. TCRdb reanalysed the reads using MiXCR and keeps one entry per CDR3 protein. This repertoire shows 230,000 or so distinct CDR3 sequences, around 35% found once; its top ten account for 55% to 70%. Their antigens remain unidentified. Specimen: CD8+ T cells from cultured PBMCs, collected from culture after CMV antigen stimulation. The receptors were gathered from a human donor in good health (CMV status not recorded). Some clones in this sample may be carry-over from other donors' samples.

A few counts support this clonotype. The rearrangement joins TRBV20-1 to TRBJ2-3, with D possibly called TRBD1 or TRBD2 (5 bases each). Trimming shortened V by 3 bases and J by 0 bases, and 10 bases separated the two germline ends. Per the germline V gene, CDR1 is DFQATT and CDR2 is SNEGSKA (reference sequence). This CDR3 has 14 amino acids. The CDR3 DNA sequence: TGCAGTGCTAGGTCGGGGCTTAGCACAGATACGCAGTATTTT. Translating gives CSARSGLSTDTQYF.

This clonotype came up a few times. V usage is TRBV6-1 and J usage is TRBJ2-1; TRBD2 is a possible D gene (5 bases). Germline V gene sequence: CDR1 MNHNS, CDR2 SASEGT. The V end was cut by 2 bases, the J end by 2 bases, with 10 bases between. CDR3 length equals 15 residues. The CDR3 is CASSEIASPYNEQFF. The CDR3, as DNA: TGTGCCAGCAGTGAAATAGCGAGCCCCTACAATGAGCAGTTCTTC.

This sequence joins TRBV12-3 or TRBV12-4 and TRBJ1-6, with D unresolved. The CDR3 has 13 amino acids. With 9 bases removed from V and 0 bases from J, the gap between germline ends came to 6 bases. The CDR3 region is CASLSSYNSPLHF. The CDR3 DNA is TGTGCCAGTCTGAGCTCCTATAATTCACCCCTCCACTTT.

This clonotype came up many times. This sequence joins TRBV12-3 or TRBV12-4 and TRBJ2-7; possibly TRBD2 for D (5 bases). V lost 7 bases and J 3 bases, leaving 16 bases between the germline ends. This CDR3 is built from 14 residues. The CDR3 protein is CASTHPGSRYEQYF. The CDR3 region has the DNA TGTGCCAGCACCCATCCGGGATCACGCTACGAGCAGTACTTC.

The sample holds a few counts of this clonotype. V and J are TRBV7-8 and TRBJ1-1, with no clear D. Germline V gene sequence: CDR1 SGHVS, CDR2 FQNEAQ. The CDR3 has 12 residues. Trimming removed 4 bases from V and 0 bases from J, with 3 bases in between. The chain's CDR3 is CASSSMNTEAFF. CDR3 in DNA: TGTGCCAGCAGCTCAATGAACACTGAAGCTTTCTTT.

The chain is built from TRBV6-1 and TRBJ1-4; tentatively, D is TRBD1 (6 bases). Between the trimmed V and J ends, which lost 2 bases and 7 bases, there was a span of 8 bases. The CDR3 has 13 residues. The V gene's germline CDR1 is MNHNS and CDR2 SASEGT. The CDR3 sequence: CASSETGREKLFF. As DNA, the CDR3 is TGTGCCAGCAGTGAAACAGGGCGTGAAAAACTGTTTTTT.

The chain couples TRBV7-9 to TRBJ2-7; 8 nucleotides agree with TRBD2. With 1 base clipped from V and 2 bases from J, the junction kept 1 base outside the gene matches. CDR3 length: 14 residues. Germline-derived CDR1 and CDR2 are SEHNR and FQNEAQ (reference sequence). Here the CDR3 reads CASSLVAGTYEQYF. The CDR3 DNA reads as TGTGCCAGCAGCTTAGTAGCGGGAACCTACGAGCAGTACTTC.

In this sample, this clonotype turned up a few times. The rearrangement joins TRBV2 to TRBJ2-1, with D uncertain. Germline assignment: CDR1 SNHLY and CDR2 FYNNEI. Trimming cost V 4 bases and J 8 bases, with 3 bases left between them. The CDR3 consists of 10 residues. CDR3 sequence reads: CASSGYEQFF. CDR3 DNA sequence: TGTGCCAGCAGTGGGTATGAGCAGTTCTTC.

The CDR3 region is CASSLETRTQYF. The CDR3 coding sequence is TGTGCCAGCAGCTTAGAGACGAGGACCCAGTACTTC. This chain joins TRBV7-9 and TRBJ2-5; D is undetermined. Germline CDR1 SEHNR, CDR2 FQNEAQ (reference sequence). V lost 1 base to trimming and J lost 7 bases, with 7 bases between them. This CDR3 has 12 residues. Full variable domain (outside the CDR3, taken from reference TRBV7-9 and TRBJ2-5): DTGVSQNPRHKITKRGQNVTFRCDPISEHNRLYWYRQTLGQGPEFLTYFQNEAQLEKSRLLSDRFSAERPKGSFSTLEIQRTEQGDSAMYLCASSLETRTQYFGPGTRLLVL.

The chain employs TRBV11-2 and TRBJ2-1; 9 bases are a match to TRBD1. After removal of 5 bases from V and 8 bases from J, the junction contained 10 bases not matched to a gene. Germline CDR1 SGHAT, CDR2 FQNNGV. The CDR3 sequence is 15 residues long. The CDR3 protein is CASSRLIGTGYEQFF. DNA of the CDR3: TGTGCCAGCAGCCGTCTTATAGGGACAGGGTATGAGCAGTTCTTC.

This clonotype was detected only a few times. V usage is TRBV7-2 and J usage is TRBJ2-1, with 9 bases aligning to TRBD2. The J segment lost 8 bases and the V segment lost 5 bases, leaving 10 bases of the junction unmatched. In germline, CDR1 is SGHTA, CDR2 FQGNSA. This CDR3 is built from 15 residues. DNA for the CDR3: TGTGCCAGCAGCATTAGCGGGAGCCTTGGGGATGAGCAGTTCTTC. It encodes CASSISGSLGDEQFF. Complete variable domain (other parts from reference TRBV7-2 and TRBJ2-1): GAGVSQSPSNKVTEKGKDVELRCDPISGHTALYWYRQSLGQGLEFLIYFQGNSAPDKSGLPSDRFSAERTGGSVSTLTIQRTQQEDSAVYLCASSISGSLGDEQFFGPGTRLTVL.

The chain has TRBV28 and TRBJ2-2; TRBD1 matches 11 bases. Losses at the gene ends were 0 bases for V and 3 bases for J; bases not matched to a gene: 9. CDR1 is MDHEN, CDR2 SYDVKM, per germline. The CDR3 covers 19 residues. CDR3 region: CASSLWRPRDRGYTGELFF. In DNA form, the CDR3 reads TGTGCCAGCAGTTTATGGCGCCCCCGGGACAGGGGGTACACCGGGGAGCTGTTTTTT.

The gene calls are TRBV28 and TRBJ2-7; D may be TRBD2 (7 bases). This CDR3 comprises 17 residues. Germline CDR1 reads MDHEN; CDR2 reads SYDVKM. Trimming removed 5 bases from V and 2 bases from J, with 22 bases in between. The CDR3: CASSTGSGTLSPYEQYF. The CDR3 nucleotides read TGTGCCAGCAGTACAGGGAGCGGGACATTATCACCCTACGAGCAGTACTTC.

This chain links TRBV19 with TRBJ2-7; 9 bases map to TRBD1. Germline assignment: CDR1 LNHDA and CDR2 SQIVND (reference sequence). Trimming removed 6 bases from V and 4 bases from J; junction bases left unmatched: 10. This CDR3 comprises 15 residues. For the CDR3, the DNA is TGTGCCAGTAGAAACGGACAGGGGCTTTCTTACGAGCAGTACTTC. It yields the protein CASRNGQGLSYEQYF.